A selection of T cell receptor beta chains follows, all from one sample in a study of graft-versus-host responses after intestinal transplantation. Their cognate antigens are unknown. Sequenced by immunoSEQ multiplex PCR; TCRdb stores in-frame clones only, minus some. The sample includes about 110,000 clones, just under 95% seen only once; the top ten take 1% to 1.5%. The sequences come from unstimulated CD8+ T cells sorted from spleen or lymph node cells, collected before transplant. The origin of the receptors is a human donor who was the organ donor for an intestinal transplant. The CDR3 runs from the conserved cysteine through the conserved F or W. The order of the fields is D gene, V gene, J gene, clone size, CDR3 protein, CDR3 DNA. The D gene is left open where the match is weak. The size field is filled for only some rows; it gives once, few, many or a size class.

NA	TRBV23-1	TRBJ2-7	NA	CASSRPPPSYEQYF	TGCGCCAGCAGTCGACCTCCACCCTCCTACGAGCAGTACTTC
NA	TRBV7-2	TRBJ2-7	NA	CASSLFSSNYEQYF	TGTGCCAGCAGCTTATTTTCCAGCAACTACGAGCAGTACTTC
NA	TRBV11-2	TRBJ1-1	NA	CASSLSTGQVVEAFF	TGTGCCAGCAGCTTAAGTACTGGGCAGGTAGTTGAAGCTTTCTTT
NA	TRBV20-1	TRBJ2-1	NA	CSASSDEQFF	TGCAGTGCTTCTAGCGATGAGCAGTTCTTC
NA	TRBV9	TRBJ2-2	NA	CASSVGSSWTGELFF	TGTGCCAGCAGCGTAGGTTCGAGCTGGACCGGGGAGCTGTTTTTT
NA	TRBV7-8	TRBJ1-4	NA	CASSLGDFQGSRATNEKLFF	TGTGCCAGCAGCTTAGGAGATTTTCAGGGGTCCAGAGCAACTAATGAAAAACTGTTTTTT
NA	TRBV11-2	TRBJ2-3	NA	CASSLGFSSSTDTQYF	TGTGCCAGCAGCTTAGGTTTTTCGAGTAGCACAGATACGCAGTATTTT
NA	TRBV27	TRBJ2-7	NA	CASSFSSGEDEQYF	TGTGCCAGCAGTTTTTCATCGGGAGAAGACGAGCAGTACTTC
NA	TRBV30	TRBJ2-5	NA	CAWSGVGETQYF	TGTGCCTGGAGTGGTGTGGGAGAGACCCAGTACTTC
NA	TRBV14	TRBJ1-2	few	CASSQKQASNYGYTF	TGTGCCAGCAGCCAAAAACAGGCCTCTAACTATGGCTACACCTTC
NA	TRBV4-3	TRBJ2-1	large	CASSQARGNEQFF	TGCGCCAGCAGCCAGGCCAGGGGCAATGAGCAGTTCTTC
TRBD2	TRBV11-3	TRBJ2-1	NA	CASSLGLAGGDNEQFF	TGTGCCAGCAGCTTAGGACTAGCGGGGGGAGACAATGAGCAGTTCTTC
NA	TRBV2	TRBJ2-1	NA	CARTQGNRYNEQFF	TGTGCCAGGACTCAGGGCAACCGCTACAATGAGCAGTTCTTC
NA	TRBV29-1	TRBJ1-2	NA	CSVENYSAEYGYTF	TGCAGCGTTGAAAACTACAGCGCCGAATATGGCTACACCTTC
TRBD2	TRBV7-2	TRBJ2-7	NA	CASSWAGTRSSEQYF	TGTGCCAGCAGCTGGGCGGGGACTAGAAGCTCCGAGCAGTACTTC
TRBD1	TRBV6-1	TRBJ2-5	NA	CASARTGTETQYF	TGTGCCAGTGCTCGGACAGGGACGGAGACCCAGTACTTC
NA	TRBV9	TRBJ1-1	NA	CASNGAGKATTEAFF	TGTGCCAGTAATGGGGCAGGGAAGGCGACGACTGAAGCTTTCTTT
TRBD2	TRBV11-2	TRBJ2-1	NA	CASSLVPSGSPHNEQFF	TGTGCCAGCAGCTTAGTTCCTAGCGGGAGTCCTCACAATGAGCAGTTCTTC
TRBD2	TRBV28	TRBJ2-7	NA	CASSGGLGPPYEQYF	TGTGCCAGCAGTGGGGGACTAGGGCCTCCCTACGAGCAGTACTTC